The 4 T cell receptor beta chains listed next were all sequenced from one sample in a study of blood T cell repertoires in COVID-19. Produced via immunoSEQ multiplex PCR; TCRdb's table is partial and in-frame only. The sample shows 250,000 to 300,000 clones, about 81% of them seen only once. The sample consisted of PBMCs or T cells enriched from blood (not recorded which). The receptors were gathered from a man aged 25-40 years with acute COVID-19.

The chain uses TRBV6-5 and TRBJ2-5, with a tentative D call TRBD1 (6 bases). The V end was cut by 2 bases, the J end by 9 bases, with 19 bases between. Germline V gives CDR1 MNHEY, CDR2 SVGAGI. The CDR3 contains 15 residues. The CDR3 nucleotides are TGTGCCAGCAGTTACGAGGGGGTTAAATTTAGATCCCAGTACTTC. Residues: CASSYEGVKFRSQYF.

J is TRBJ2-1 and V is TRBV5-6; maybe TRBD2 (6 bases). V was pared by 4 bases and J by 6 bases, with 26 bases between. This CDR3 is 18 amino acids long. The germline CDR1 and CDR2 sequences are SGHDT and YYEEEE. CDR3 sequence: CASSGTWGGTGPLNEQFF. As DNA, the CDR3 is TGTGCCAGCAGCGGTACGTGGGGCGGGACTGGCCCCCTCAATGAGCAGTTCTTC.

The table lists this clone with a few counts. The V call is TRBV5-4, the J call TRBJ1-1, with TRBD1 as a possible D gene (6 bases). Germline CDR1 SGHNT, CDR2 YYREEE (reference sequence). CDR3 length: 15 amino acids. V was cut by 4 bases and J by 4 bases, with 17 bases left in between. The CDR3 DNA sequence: TGTGCCAGCAGCCCCCTTAACAGGGCGGCCACTGAAGCTTTCTTT. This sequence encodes CASSPLNRAATEAFF. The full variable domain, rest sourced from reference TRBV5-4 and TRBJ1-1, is ETGVTQSPTHLIKTRGQQVTLRCSSQSGHNTVSWYQQALGQGPQFIFQYYREEENGRGNFPPRFSGLQFPNYSSELNVNALELDDSALYLCASSPLNRAATEAFFGQGTRLTVV.

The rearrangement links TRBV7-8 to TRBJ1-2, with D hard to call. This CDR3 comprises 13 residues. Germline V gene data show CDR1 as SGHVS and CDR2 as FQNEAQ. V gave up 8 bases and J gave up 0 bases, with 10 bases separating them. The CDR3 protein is CASHGSTNYGYTF. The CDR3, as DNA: TGTGCCAGCCACGGGAGCACTAACTATGGCTACACCTTC.